This T cell receptor (beta chain) was identified during a study of T-cell memory formation after mild COVID-19 (dated by TCRdb to about 2021). Regarding the study in general: TCR sequence clusters from the two donors were largely donor specific. Longitudinal TCRalpha and TCRbeta repertoire sequencing tracked T-cell clones expanding and contracting after mild COVID-19 in two donors. The cohort was made up of two young adult volunteers, one female and one male, who were previously healthy. General study outcomes and caveats: Whether the second-wave clones peaking on day 37 were SARS-CoV-2 specific was not confirmed. Clones contracting from day 15 to 85 had balanced CD4/CD8 phenotypes, while a second wave expanding from day 15 to 37 was biased towards CD4+. Contracting CD4+ clones turned up mainly in the CM and EM memory subsets, whereas EMRA was where CD8+ clones were enriched. Only a couple of mild cases were covered in the study, and larger cohorts including severe cases with pre-infection samples were considered necessary. The detection of some responding clones in pre-infection memory suggests that pre-existing cross-reactive memory T cells joined the SARS-CoV-2 response.

Ficoll-Paque density gradient centrifugation was the method used to isolate PBMCs. In regard to this clonotype: It lacks a known antigen. Base qualities are not provided; no much larger clone lies one nucleotide away.

These reads were obtained on an Illumina NovaSeq 6000. Using 5'RACE with constant-segment primers, TCRalpha and TCRbeta cDNA libraries were constructed, with sample barcodes and unique molecular identifiers added in the process. Trizol reagent was used to extract RNA from every sample. Library amplification was performed in two PCR steps, and a second sample barcode and Illumina TruSeq adapters were introduced in the second step. Libraries were sequenced on an Illumina NovaSeq with 2 x 150 bp paired-end reads. In the paper's pipeline: The reads were demultiplexed and collapsed into UMI-guided consensus sequences using migec v1.2.7. With mixcr v2.1.11, UMI consensuses were aligned to TRA and TRB V and J templates and assembled into clonotypes. A clonotype was counted as expanded or contracted only if both edgeR and NoisET called the change significant, with noise models trained on biological replicates. For edgeR calls, the thresholds were a false discovery rate-adjusted p below 0.01 and a log2 fold-change of 1. As an exploratory analysis of dynamics, max-normalized trajectories of the 1000 most abundant clonotypes were examined by PCA with hierarchical clustering. Each responding clone was given a CD4 or CD8 phenotype based on the CD4+ and CD8+ repertoires, which had been sequenced separately. Using fastp trimming at Q25 and MiXCR clonotype assembly, TCRdb reanalyzed the public sequencing data and kept in-frame beta chains. Records with the same CDR3 protein are collapsed into one entry carrying the most frequent genes and DNA. TCRdb, not the authors, supplied the V and J calls. The sample table shows some 410,000 distinct CDR3 sequences, and about a quarter are seen once. The ten largest clones capture around 12% of the sample.

The CDR3 spans 12 residues, from the cysteine through the phenylalanine. CDR3 DNA only is kept here, 36 bases in frame from base 1. CDR1 MNHEY and CDR2 SMNVEV were looked up in the germline V gene (reference sequence). Deletion took 5 bases off V and 6 bases off J, with a span of 10 bases between the germline ends. The clonotype originates from an adult woman who had mild COVID-19 (a few samples of this study predate the infection). The sample titles of this study are shuffled in the database, so cell type and time point are left out; the donor was told from shared clones. The sequencing input was PBMCs or a T cell subset sorted from them (not recorded which). The receptor chain draws on TRBV27 and TRBJ2-5, with TRBD2 as a weak D call on 5 bases. The DNA sequence reads TGTGCCAGCAGTCCTTCGGGGAAGACCCAGTACTTC. The resulting protein is CASSPSGKTQYF.